The clone carrying this T cell receptor (beta chain) was found a few times. TCRdb re-called the 5' RACE reads through MiXCR, storing one row per CDR3 protein. The table shows over 300,000 distinct CDR3 sequences, with around 7% occurring only once. The CDR3 runs to 15 residues. Germline V gene lookup returns CDR1 MRHNA and CDR2 SNTAGT. V lost 3 bases and J 2 bases, leaving 12 bases between the germline ends. The data stem from a study of T cells after yellow fever vaccination. Source: PBMCs, taken about 41 days after the first yellow fever vaccination. The chain couples TRBV6-4 to TRBJ2-3; no reliable D call. The TCR originated in a man between 18 and 35 years old who received the YFV17D yellow fever vaccine. CDR3 sequence reads: CASSEYSQDTDTQYF. In nucleotides, the CDR3 is TGTGCCAGCAGTGAATATTCGCAGGACACAGATACGCAGTATTTT.